The entry below describes one TCR beta chain. No antigen is known for it. These data come from a study of T-cell reconstitution after alpha-beta-depleted transplantation in children. General study points: Approximately two months post-transplant, alpha-beta T cells reportedly originated from several hundred expanded graft clones. By one year post-transplant, T-cell counts and diversity largely arose from T cells that were newly produced. The origin of high day-60 TCRbeta diversity in some patients lay in surviving recipient T cells and thymic progenitors.

The authors prepared the TCRbeta library with unique molecular identifiers. Each CDR3 protein gets one entry after TCRdb re-called the PCR reads with MiXCR. The sample shows around 450,000 distinct CDR3 sequences, 43% of them seen only once. The sequencing here drew on PBMCs, taken before TCRalphabeta/CD19-depleted stem cell transplant. This TCR derives from a girl aged 2-15 years with aplastic anemia, due to receive a stem cell transplant.

The CDR3 DNA follows: TGTGCCTGGGAGGACGGACTAGCGACAGATACGCAGTATTTT. Protein: CAWEDGLATDTQYF. The chain carries TRBV30 and TRBJ2-3, with 9 nucleotides matching TRBD2. The germline V gene has CDR1 GTSNPN and CDR2 SVGIG (reference sequence). The CDR3 extends over 14 amino acids. The trim removed 5 bases at V and 3 bases at J, leaving 6 bases unmatched. Using reference TRBV30 and TRBJ2-3 for the parts outside the CDR3, the full variable domain is SQTIHQWPATLVQPVGSPLSLECTVEGTSNPNLYWYRQAAGRGLQLLFYSVGIGQISSEVPQNLSASRPQDRQFILSSKKLLLSDSGFYLCAWEDGLATDTQYFGPGTRLTVL.